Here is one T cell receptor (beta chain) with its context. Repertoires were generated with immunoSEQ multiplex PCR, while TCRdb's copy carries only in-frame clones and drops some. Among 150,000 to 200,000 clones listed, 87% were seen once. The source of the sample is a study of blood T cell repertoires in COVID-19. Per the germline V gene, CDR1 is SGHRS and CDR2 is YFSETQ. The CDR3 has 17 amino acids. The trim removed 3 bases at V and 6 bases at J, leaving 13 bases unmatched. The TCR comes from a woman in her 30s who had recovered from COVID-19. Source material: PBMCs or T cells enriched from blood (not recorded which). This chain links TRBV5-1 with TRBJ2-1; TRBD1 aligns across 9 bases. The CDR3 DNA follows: TGCGCCAGCAGCTCGAACCCCCCGGGACAGGGCCTCAATGAGCAGTTCTTC. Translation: CASSSNPPGQGLNEQFF.